These 19 T cell receptor beta chains share one sample of origin, sequenced in a study of cytomegalovirus exposure and HLA in healthy donors. The study ran its PCR with 60 Vbeta and 13 Jbeta primers. Libraries were prepared by immunoSEQ multiplex PCR; TCRdb keeps only in-frame clonotypes and omits some of them. Among 95,000 to 100,000 clones listed, more than 70% were seen once. The specimen sequenced was PBMCs. These receptors all come from a female donor in good health and CMV-seronegative.

The chain employs TRBV6-1 and TRBJ1-2, with D perhaps matching TRBD1 (5 bases). This CDR3 region has 12 residues. Deletions cut 7 bases from V and 8 bases from J, with 14 bases between. Looked up from germline, CDR1 is MNHNS and CDR2 is SASEGT. The chain's CDR3 is CASIKGGGGYTF. DNA of the CDR3: TGTGCCAGCATCAAAGGTGGGGGGGGCTACACCTTC.

This clone occurred a few times. V and J are TRBV20-1 and TRBJ1-1; D may be TRBD1 (6 bases). CDR1 DFQATT and CDR2 SNEGSKA come from the germline V gene (reference sequence). CDR3 length: 11 residues. Deletions cut 5 bases from V and 8 bases from J, with 12 bases between. CDR3 sequence (DNA): TGCAGTGCTCAGAGGACAGTCGAAGCTTTCTTT. Protein: CSAQRTVEAFF.

The chain has TRBV6-1 and TRBJ1-4; TRBD1 might be the D (6 bases). Trimming took off 1 base at V and 1 base at J, with 10 bases between the two ends. Germline lookup yields CDR1 MNHNS and CDR2 SASEGT. This CDR3 spans 16 amino acids. CDR3 sequence: CASSEEGGRTNEKLFF. CDR3 nucleotide sequence: TGTGCCAGCAGTGAAGAGGGGGGGAGAACTAATGAAAAACTGTTTTTT.

This rearrangement joins TRBV5-4 to TRBJ2-2, with TRBD1 identical over 10 bases. V lost 4 bases and J lost 6; bases outside the gene matches: 6. CDR1 and CDR2 (germline): SGHNT, YYREEE (reference sequence). The CDR3 length is 15 residues. In DNA form, the CDR3 reads TGTGCCAGCAGCCTGGACAGGGGGTGGGCCGGGGAGCTGTTTTTT. It codes for CASSLDRGWAGELFF.

The chain carries TRBV5-1 and TRBJ2-2, with 9 bases fitting TRBD2. Trimming at V came to 3 bases and at J to 9 bases, leaving 12 bases not matched to a gene. The CDR3 spans 16 residues. Germline values: CDR1 SGHRS, CDR2 YFSETQ. Here the CDR3 reads CASSSGTSTTERELFF. In DNA form, the CDR3 reads TGCGCCAGCAGCTCGGGGACTAGCACGACCGAGAGGGAGCTGTTTTTT.

This chain joins TRBV5-4 and TRBJ1-3, with 9 bases fitting TRBD1. This CDR3 has 15 residues. Looked up from germline, CDR1 is SGHNT and CDR2 is YYREEE (reference sequence). V shed 3 bases, J shed 4 bases, and the junction held 5 bases outside the gene matches. Written as DNA, the CDR3 is TGTGCCAGCAGCTGGACCGGGACAGGGGGAAACACCATATATTTT. Translation: CASSWTGTGGNTIYF.

A few counts support this clone. This chain connects TRBV7-9 to TRBJ2-6; no definite D call. V dropped 5 bases and J dropped 3 bases, with 11 bases sitting between them. There are 15 residues in the CDR3. Per the germline V gene, CDR1 is SEHNR and CDR2 is FQNEAQ (reference sequence). CDR3 in DNA: TGTGCCAGCAGCCCCCCCCCTATTGGGGCCAACGTCCTGACTTTC. This gives the protein CASSPPPIGANVLTF.

The chain has TRBV27 and TRBJ1-1, with TRBD1 as a possible D gene (6 bases). V was clipped by 8 bases and J by 1 base, with 26 bases between them. CDR1 MNHEY and CDR2 SMNVEV come from the germline V gene (reference sequence). This CDR3 has 18 residues. This chain's CDR3 is CASRPLVTGTRANTEAFF. The CDR3 nucleotides are TGTGCCAGCCGTCCGTTAGTGACCGGGACAAGAGCGAACACTGAAGCTTTCTTT.

J is TRBJ1-1 and V is TRBV9, with D unclear. CDR1 is SGDLS, CDR2 YYNGEE, per germline. This CDR3 is 15 amino acids long. V dropped 0 bases and J dropped 0 bases, with 9 bases sitting between them. CDR3 sequence: CASSVDPVMNTEAFF. CDR3 DNA: TGTGCCAGCAGCGTAGACCCAGTAATGAACACTGAAGCTTTCTTT.

This clone has only a few counts. The rearrangement joins TRBV6-1 to TRBJ1-1; TRBD1 is a possible D gene (5 bases). The CDR3 has 13 amino acids. The V gene lost 7 bases and the J gene lost 1 base, with 10 bases spanning the gap. CDR1 MNHNS and CDR2 SASEGT come from the germline V gene. The CDR3 nucleotides read TGTGCCAGCAATTGGGGGGGGAACACTGAAGCTTTCTTT. This codes for CASNWGGNTEAFF.

The chain carries TRBV5-1 and TRBJ2-7; TRBD2 matches 14 bases. Trimming cost V 0 bases and J 5 bases; bases outside gene matches: 4. The germline V gene encodes CDR1 SGHRS and CDR2 YFSETQ. This CDR3 is built from 16 residues. CDR3 residues: CASSLALGLAGDEQYF. The CDR3 DNA reads TGCGCCAGCAGCTTGGCGTTGGGACTAGCGGGAGACGAGCAGTACTTC. The variable domain in full, completed from reference TRBV5-1 and TRBJ2-7, reads KAGVTQTPRYLIKTRGQQVTLSCSPISGHRSVSWYQQTPGQGLQFLFEYFSETQRNKGNFPGRFSGRQFSNSRSEMNVSTLELGDSALYLCASSLALGLAGDEQYFGPGTRLTVT.

This clone was recorded only once. The rearrangement joins TRBV6-1 to TRBJ1-6; the D gene is possibly TRBD1 (6 bases). This CDR3 has 15 amino acids. The germline gives CDR1 MNHNS, CDR2 SASEGT. Trimming left V 3 bases short and J 2 bases short, with 8 bases between. CDR3 coding DNA: TGTGCCAGCAGTGACCGGGACACCTATAATTCACCCCTCCACTTT. Encoded protein: CASSDRDTYNSPLHF.

This chain uses TRBV5-1 with TRBJ2-3; D might be TRBD2 (5 bases). CDR1 and CDR2 (germline): SGHRS, YFSETQ. The CDR3 is 14 residues long. Trimming shortened V by 0 bases and J by 11 bases, and 16 bases separated the two germline ends. The CDR3 loop reads CASSLVGGDRGQYF. CDR3 DNA sequence: TGCGCCAGCAGCTTGGTTGGAGGAGACCGGGGGCAGTATTTT.

This clone has a single count. V and J are TRBV7-2 and TRBJ2-7; TRBD2 agrees at 7 bases. The length of the CDR3 is 15 residues. Germline V gives CDR1 SGHTA, CDR2 FQGNSA. The junction had 6 bases not matched to a gene; V was cut back by 2 bases and J by 2 bases. The CDR3 spells CASSLSWLAAYEQYF. The CDR3 coding sequence is TGTGCCAGCAGCTTAAGTTGGCTAGCGGCCTACGAGCAGTACTTC.

The V call is TRBV19, the J call TRBJ2-5; D perhaps matches TRBD2 (6 bases). There are 13 residues in the CDR3. V was pared by 5 bases and J by 5 bases, with 12 bases between. CDR1 is LNHDA and CDR2 is SQIVND in the germline V gene (reference sequence). DNA of the CDR3: TGTGCCAGTAGTTTTGGGGGGACGGAGACCCAGTACTTC. This encodes CASSFGGTETQYF. The full variable domain, completed using reference TRBV19 and TRBJ2-5, is DGGITQSPKYLFRKEGQNVTLSCEQNLNHDAMYWYRQDPGQGLRLIYYSQIVNDFQKGDIAEGYSVSREKKESFPLTVTSAQKNPTAFYLCASSFGGTETQYFGPGTRLLVL.

This chain uses TRBV9 with TRBJ2-1, with 10 positions matching TRBD1. This CDR3 contains 21 residues. The ends lost 3 bases at V and 7 bases at J; junction bases unmatched: 25. Germline V gene sequence: CDR1 SGDLS, CDR2 YYNGEE. CDR3 amino acids: CASSEPRWGQGPLFGVNEQFF. The CDR3 bases are TGTGCCAGCAGCGAGCCCAGATGGGGACAGGGGCCACTCTTCGGGGTAAATGAGCAGTTCTTC.

This clone was observed a handful of times. The chain carries TRBV6-5 and TRBJ1-5, with 7 positions matching TRBD1. The germline V gene has CDR1 MNHEY and CDR2 SVGAGI. V lost 4 bases, J lost 7 bases, and 10 bases stayed unmatched. This CDR3 comprises 15 residues. The CDR3 nucleotides read TGTGCCAGCAGTTCTTCCGGACAGGTCCGCCAGCCCCAGCATTTT. This sequence encodes CASSSSGQVRQPQHF.

This clone has just a few counts. The CDR3 nucleotides are TGTGCCAGCAGCGTAGGTAGTAGCGGGAGTTTCGGTACGCAGTATTTT. The encoded protein is CASSVGSSGSFGTQYF. The chain has TRBV9 and TRBJ2-3; 9 bases are shared with TRBD2. Losses at the gene ends were 0 bases for V and 8 bases for J; bases not matched to a gene: 10. The V gene's germline CDR1 is SGDLS and CDR2 YYNGEE. The CDR3 consists of 16 residues.

The chain joins TRBV10-1 to TRBJ1-4; D remains unclear. From germline, CDR1 is WNHNN and CDR2 SYGVQD (reference sequence). CDR3 length equals 12 residues. V was shortened by 9 bases and J by 0 bases, with 5 bases between the two germline ends. CDR3 loop: CASGATNEKLFF. CDR3 sequence (DNA): TGCGCCAGTGGAGCAACTAATGAAAAACTGTTTTTT.